This T cell receptor beta chain appears in the sequencing data of a study of blood T cell repertoires in COVID-19. This clone was observed a few times. As handled by the study authors: Researchers report that nucleated cell counts were estimated from reference gene primer amplification. Method: immunoSEQ multiplex PCR; TCRdb's copy keeps in-frame clones and lacks some. Clone size and V and J calls were adopted from that table, with D and trimming inferred from the DNA. The sample holds over 30,000 clones, 83% seen once. The sequencing input was peripheral blood. The sequence was collected from a man aged 50-60 years with acute or convalescent COVID-19.

In DNA, the CDR3 is TGTGCCAGCAGTTACTCCGACAGGGCAAAGGGAAACACCATATATTTT. This translates into CASSYSDRAKGNTIYF. V gene TRBV6-5 combines with J gene TRBJ1-3, with TRBD1 identical over 7 bases. Germline loops: CDR1 MNHEY, CDR2 SVGAGI. The CDR3 has 16 amino acids. V shed 0 bases and J 4 bases; nucleotides not matched to a gene: 6.